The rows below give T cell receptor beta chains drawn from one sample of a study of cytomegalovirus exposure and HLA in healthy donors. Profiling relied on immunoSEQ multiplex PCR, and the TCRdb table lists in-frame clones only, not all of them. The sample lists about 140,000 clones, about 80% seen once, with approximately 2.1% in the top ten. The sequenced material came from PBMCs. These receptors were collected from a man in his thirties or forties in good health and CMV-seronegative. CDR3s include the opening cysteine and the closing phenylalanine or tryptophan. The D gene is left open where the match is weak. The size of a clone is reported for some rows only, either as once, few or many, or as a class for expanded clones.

cdr3_aa: CSVSGTANSYEQYF; cdr3_nt: TGCAGCGTTTCCGGGACAGCTAACTCCTACGAGCAGTACTTC; d_call: TRBD1; v_call: TRBV29-1; j_call: TRBJ2-7; clone_size: -
cdr3_aa: CASSLPGQETQYF; cdr3_nt: TGCGCCAGCAGCTTGCCAGGGCAAGAGACCCAGTACTTC; d_call: -; v_call: TRBV5-1; j_call: TRBJ2-5; clone_size: -
cdr3_aa: CASSLVTGDNEQFF; cdr3_nt: TGTGCCAGCAGCTTAGTTACAGGAGACAATGAGCAGTTCTTC; d_call: -; v_call: TRBV7-9; j_call: TRBJ2-1; clone_size: -
cdr3_aa: CASRGGGTEAFF; cdr3_nt: TGTGCCAGCAGGGGAGGGGGCACTGAAGCTTTCTTT; d_call: -; v_call: TRBV6-4; j_call: TRBJ1-1; clone_size: -
cdr3_aa: CASRLGAGTTIQGQYF; cdr3_nt: TGTGCCAGCAGGTTGGGAGCCGGGACAACCATCCAGGGGCAGTACTTC; d_call: -; v_call: TRBV28; j_call: TRBJ2-7; clone_size: -
cdr3_aa: CASSYRAGQANTEAFF; cdr3_nt: TGTGCCAGCAGTTACCGGGCTGGACAGGCGAACACTGAAGCTTTCTTT; d_call: TRBD1; v_call: TRBV6-5; j_call: TRBJ1-1; clone_size: few
cdr3_aa: CASSPGDRGHEQYF; cdr3_nt: TGCGCCAGCAGCCCAGGCGACAGGGGGCACGAGCAGTACTTC; d_call: TRBD1; v_call: TRBV4-1; j_call: TRBJ2-7; clone_size: -
cdr3_aa: CASSQPRPWRGATGELFF; cdr3_nt: TGCGCCAGCAGCCAACCCCGTCCATGGCGGGGGGCCACCGGGGAGCTGTTTTTT; d_call: TRBD2; v_call: TRBV4-1; j_call: TRBJ2-2; clone_size: -
cdr3_aa: CASMDPSVTGGTEAFF; cdr3_nt: TGTGCCAGTATGGACCCCTCCGTAACAGGGGGCACTGAAGCTTTCTTT; d_call: TRBD1; v_call: TRBV19; j_call: TRBJ1-1; clone_size: -
cdr3_aa: CASSLDSLNTEAFF; cdr3_nt: TGTGCCAGCAGCTTGGACAGCCTGAACACTGAAGCTTTCTTT; d_call: -; v_call: TRBV5-5; j_call: TRBJ1-1; clone_size: -
cdr3_aa: CASSYGRGIGEKLFF; cdr3_nt: TGTGCCAGCAGCTACGGCAGGGGGATTGGGGAAAAACTGTTTTTT; d_call: TRBD1; v_call: TRBV5-5; j_call: TRBJ1-4; clone_size: -
cdr3_aa: CASSIAGLAGGQFF; cdr3_nt: TGTGCCAGTAGTATAGCAGGCTTAGCGGGAGGGCAGTTCTTC; d_call: TRBD2; v_call: TRBV19; j_call: TRBJ2-1; clone_size: -
cdr3_aa: CASRGGDPLAGANVLTF; cdr3_nt: TGTGCCAGCCGAGGCGGGGACCCCCTAGCTGGGGCCAACGTCCTGACTTTC; d_call: -; v_call: TRBV28; j_call: TRBJ2-6; clone_size: -
cdr3_aa: CASTETGASGELFF; cdr3_nt: TGCGCCAGCACTGAGACAGGGGCTTCCGGGGAGCTGTTTTTT; d_call: TRBD1; v_call: TRBV5-1; j_call: TRBJ2-2; clone_size: -
cdr3_aa: CASSESPGQVSKNIQYF; cdr3_nt: TGTGCCAGCAGTGAATCACCGGGACAGGTTAGCAAAAACATTCAGTACTTC; d_call: TRBD1; v_call: TRBV6-1; j_call: TRBJ2-4; clone_size: -
cdr3_aa: CASSQLSAGLNTGELFF; cdr3_nt: TGCGCCAGCAGCCAATTGTCGGCGGGACTGAACACCGGGGAGCTGTTTTTT; d_call: -; v_call: TRBV4-1; j_call: TRBJ2-2; clone_size: -
cdr3_aa: CASSYAQGGDTEAFF; cdr3_nt: TGTGCCAGCAGCTATGCACAGGGAGGGGATACTGAAGCTTTCTTT; d_call: -; v_call: TRBV28; j_call: TRBJ1-1; clone_size: -
cdr3_aa: CASGLVGGSTDTQYF; cdr3_nt: TGTGCTAGTGGTTTGGTAGGGGGCAGCACAGATACGCAGTATTTT; d_call: TRBD1; v_call: TRBV12-5; j_call: TRBJ2-3; clone_size: -
cdr3_aa: CASSSLTGVNTEAFF; cdr3_nt: TGTGCCAGCAGTTCCCTAACAGGGGTGAACACTGAAGCTTTCTTT; d_call: TRBD1; v_call: TRBV6-5; j_call: TRBJ1-1; clone_size: -
cdr3_aa: CASSADLSRGHLFEQYF; cdr3_nt: TGTGCCAGCAGTGCGGACTTGTCTAGGGGGCATCTATTCGAGCAGTACTTC; d_call: TRBD1; v_call: TRBV28; j_call: TRBJ2-7; clone_size: once
cdr3_aa: CATRVYEQYF; cdr3_nt: TGTGCCACCCGGGTCTACGAGCAGTACTTC; d_call: -; v_call: TRBV6-1; j_call: TRBJ2-7; clone_size: few
cdr3_aa: CASSPRQGEDYGYTF; cdr3_nt: TGTGCCAGCTCCCCCAGACAGGGTGAGGACTATGGCTACACCTTC; d_call: TRBD1; v_call: TRBV18; j_call: TRBJ1-2; clone_size: -
cdr3_aa: CASSPHLGLYGYTF; cdr3_nt: TGTGCCAGCAGCCCCCACCTGGGGCTCTATGGCTACACCTTC; d_call: -; v_call: TRBV9; j_call: TRBJ1-2; clone_size: -
cdr3_aa: CASSLEGGTSNQPQHF; cdr3_nt: TGTGCCAGCAGCTTAGAGGGTGGGACAAGTAATCAGCCCCAGCATTTT; d_call: -; v_call: TRBV7-9; j_call: TRBJ1-5; clone_size: -
cdr3_aa: CASRELAGPNNEQFF; cdr3_nt: TGTGCCAGCAGAGAACTAGCGGGGCCTAACAATGAGCAGTTCTTC; d_call: TRBD2; v_call: TRBV6-4; j_call: TRBJ2-1; clone_size: -
cdr3_aa: CASSEGKAGNYGYTF; cdr3_nt: TGTGCCAGCAGTGAAGGGAAGGCAGGGAACTATGGCTACACCTTC; d_call: -; v_call: TRBV6-1; j_call: TRBJ1-2; clone_size: -
cdr3_aa: CAWSVLSGNNQPQHF; cdr3_nt: TGTGCCTGGAGTGTACTGTCAGGGAACAATCAGCCCCAGCATTTT; d_call: -; v_call: TRBV30; j_call: TRBJ1-5; clone_size: few
cdr3_aa: CASSLGDFLNEQFF; cdr3_nt: TGCGCCAGCAGCCTAGGGGACTTCCTCAATGAGCAGTTCTTC; d_call: -; v_call: TRBV5-1; j_call: TRBJ2-1; clone_size: -
cdr3_aa: CASSLRVAGVREQYF; cdr3_nt: TGTGCCAGTAGTCTCCGAGTAGCGGGAGTGCGCGAGCAGTACTTC; d_call: TRBD2; v_call: TRBV19; j_call: TRBJ2-7; clone_size: -
cdr3_aa: CASSTNLNEQFF; cdr3_nt: TGCGCCAGCAGCACGAACTTAAATGAGCAGTTCTTC; d_call: -; v_call: TRBV5-1; j_call: TRBJ2-1; clone_size: -
cdr3_aa: CASRGLAVVREKLFF; cdr3_nt: TGTGCCAGCAGAGGTCTTGCGGTGGTACGTGAAAAACTGTTTTTT; d_call: -; v_call: TRBV2; j_call: TRBJ1-4; clone_size: -
cdr3_aa: CASSEVWVQETQYF; cdr3_nt: TGTGCCAGCAGTGAGGTTTGGGTCCAAGAGACCCAGTACTTC; d_call: -; v_call: TRBV6-5; j_call: TRBJ2-5; clone_size: -
cdr3_aa: CASSRGTGASYEQYF; cdr3_nt: TGTGCCAGTAGTAGAGGGACAGGCGCTTCCTACGAGCAGTACTTC; d_call: TRBD1; v_call: TRBV19; j_call: TRBJ2-7; clone_size: once
cdr3_aa: CASSATGGYVNEQFF; cdr3_nt: TGTGCCAGCAGCGCCACAGGGGGTTACGTAAATGAGCAGTTCTTC; d_call: TRBD1; v_call: TRBV27; j_call: TRBJ2-1; clone_size: -
cdr3_aa: CASAMDRLISTGVQPQHF; cdr3_nt: TGTGCCAGCGCTATGGACAGGCTGATATCTACAGGGGTACAGCCCCAGCATTTT; d_call: TRBD1; v_call: TRBV2; j_call: TRBJ1-5; clone_size: -
cdr3_aa: CASSELGQQETQYF; cdr3_nt: TGTGCCAGCAGCGAATTGGGACAGCAAGAGACCCAGTACTTC; d_call: TRBD1; v_call: TRBV9; j_call: TRBJ2-5; clone_size: -
cdr3_aa: CASSFSTYYNEQFF; cdr3_nt: TGCGCCAGCAGCTTTTCGACATACTACAATGAGCAGTTCTTC; d_call: -; v_call: TRBV5-1; j_call: TRBJ2-1; clone_size: -
cdr3_aa: CASSPRGGMNTEAFF; cdr3_nt: TGTGCCAGCAGCCCCAGAGGGGGAATGAACACTGAAGCTTTCTTT; d_call: -; v_call: TRBV7-8; j_call: TRBJ1-1; clone_size: -
cdr3_aa: CASSEYTPTEAFF; cdr3_nt: TGCGCCAGCAGTGAGTATACTCCCACTGAAGCTTTCTTT; d_call: -; v_call: TRBV10-2; j_call: TRBJ1-1; clone_size: -
cdr3_aa: CASSLSQGREYEQYF; cdr3_nt: TGTGCCAGCAGTTTATCGCAGGGAAGGGAATACGAGCAGTACTTC; d_call: -; v_call: TRBV27; j_call: TRBJ2-7; clone_size: -
cdr3_aa: CASSLLGAGNTIYF; cdr3_nt: TGTGCCAGCAGCTTATTGGGAGCTGGAAACACCATATATTTT; d_call: -; v_call: TRBV7-9; j_call: TRBJ1-3; clone_size: -
cdr3_aa: CASSLEGGAEYGYTF; cdr3_nt: TGTGCCAGCAGCTTAGAGGGGGGGGCAGAATATGGCTACACCTTC; d_call: -; v_call: TRBV7-6; j_call: TRBJ1-2; clone_size: -
cdr3_aa: CASSLEPLGGPDTQYF; cdr3_nt: TGCGCCAGCAGCTTGGAACCCCTAGGAGGACCAGATACGCAGTATTTT; d_call: -; v_call: TRBV5-1; j_call: TRBJ2-3; clone_size: -
cdr3_aa: CASSWTGAPKNIQYF; cdr3_nt: TGTGCCAGCAGTTGGACAGGGGCCCCTAAAAACATTCAGTACTTC; d_call: TRBD1; v_call: TRBV13; j_call: TRBJ2-4; clone_size: -
cdr3_aa: CASSLGLAGGRETQYF; cdr3_nt: TGTGCCAGCAGTTTAGGACTAGCGGGGGGCAGAGAGACCCAGTACTTC; d_call: TRBD2; v_call: TRBV27; j_call: TRBJ2-5; clone_size: -
cdr3_aa: CASSPRTAGGLEKLFF; cdr3_nt: TGTGCCAGCAGCCCGAGGACTGCGGGAGGTCTTGAAAAACTGTTTTTT; d_call: -; v_call: TRBV7-9; j_call: TRBJ1-4; clone_size: -
cdr3_aa: CASSPRTSPNTEAFF; cdr3_nt: TGTGCCAGTAGTCCGAGGACAAGTCCGAACACTGAAGCTTTCTTT; d_call: -; v_call: TRBV19; j_call: TRBJ1-1; clone_size: -
cdr3_aa: CASRRSSGNTIYF; cdr3_nt: TGTGCCAGCAGACGGAGCTCTGGAAACACCATATATTTT; d_call: -; v_call: TRBV13; j_call: TRBJ1-3; clone_size: -
cdr3_aa: CASSPGRQGYSPLHF; cdr3_nt: TGCGCCAGCAGCCCTGGGAGACAGGGATATTCACCCCTCCACTTT; d_call: TRBD1; v_call: TRBV5-1; j_call: TRBJ1-6; clone_size: -
cdr3_aa: CASSSTGTGLRETQYF; cdr3_nt: TGCGCCAGCAGTTCTACCGGGACAGGGCTTAGGGAGACCCAGTACTTC; d_call: TRBD1; v_call: TRBV5-1; j_call: TRBJ2-5; clone_size: few
cdr3_aa: CASSVAGGRQTQYF; cdr3_nt: TGTGCCAGCAGTGTAGCGGGAGGGAGGCAGACCCAGTACTTC; d_call: TRBD2; v_call: TRBV6-5; j_call: TRBJ2-5; clone_size: -
cdr3_aa: CAISVEGAVSYNEQFF; cdr3_nt: TGTGCCATCAGTGTAGAGGGGGCTGTTTCCTACAATGAGCAGTTCTTC; d_call: TRBD1; v_call: TRBV10-3; j_call: TRBJ2-1; clone_size: few
cdr3_aa: CASSLVAGTAGRTDTQYF; cdr3_nt: TGTGCCAGCAGCTTAGTAGCCGGGACAGCCGGACGCACAGATACGCAGTATTTT; d_call: TRBD1; v_call: TRBV7-2; j_call: TRBJ2-3; clone_size: -